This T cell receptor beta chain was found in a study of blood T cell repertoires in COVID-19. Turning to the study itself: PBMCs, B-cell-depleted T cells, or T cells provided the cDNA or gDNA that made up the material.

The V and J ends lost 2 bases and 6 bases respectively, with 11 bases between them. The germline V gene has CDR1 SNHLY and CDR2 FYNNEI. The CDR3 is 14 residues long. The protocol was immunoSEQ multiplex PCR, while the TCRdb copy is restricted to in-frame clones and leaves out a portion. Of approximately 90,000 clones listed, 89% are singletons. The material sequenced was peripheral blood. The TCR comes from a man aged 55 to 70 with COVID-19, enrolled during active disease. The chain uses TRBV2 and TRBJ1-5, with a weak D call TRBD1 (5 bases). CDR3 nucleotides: TGTGCCAGCAGTGAATTAAGGGGTTTTCAGCCCCAGCATTTT. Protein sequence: CASSELRGFQPQHF. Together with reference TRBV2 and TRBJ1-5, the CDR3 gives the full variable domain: EPEVTQTPSHQVTQMGQEVILRCVPISNHLYFYWYRQILGQKVEFLVSFYNNEISEKSEIFDDQFSVERPDGSNFTLKIRSTKLEDSAMYFCASSELRGFQPQHFGDGTRLSIL.